A selection of T cell receptor beta chains follows, all from one sample in a study of cytomegalovirus exposure and HLA in healthy donors. Assay: immunoSEQ multiplex PCR; the TCRdb copy retains only in-frame clones and omits some. The sample holds 65,000 to 85,000 clones; around four fifths are singletons and the top ten take 8% to 9.5%. Sequencing was performed on PBMCs. The receptors derive from a woman between 35 and 50 years old in good health and CMV-seropositive. The conserved cysteine and the conserved F or W are not part of the CDR3 here. Fields, in order: V gene, J gene, D gene, CDR3 protein. A D gene is named only where the DNA matches it firmly.

v_call: TRBV28; j_call: TRBJ1-2; d_call: TRBD1; cdr3_aa: ASSVGQADGGYT
v_call: TRBV7-9; j_call: TRBJ1-5; d_call: -; cdr3_aa: SSSLSTPNQPQH
v_call: TRBV2; j_call: TRBJ2-3; d_call: -; cdr3_aa: ASREQAGPGDTQY
v_call: TRBV18; j_call: TRBJ2-3; d_call: -; cdr3_aa: ASSPGRVRSTDTQY
v_call: TRBV21-1; j_call: TRBJ1-5; d_call: -; cdr3_aa: ASSGQNRDRSNQPQH
v_call: TRBV11-2; j_call: TRBJ1-4; d_call: -; cdr3_aa: ASSGGLGEKLF
v_call: TRBV7-2; j_call: TRBJ2-1; d_call: TRBD1; cdr3_aa: ASSLRQGASNEQF
v_call: TRBV28; j_call: TRBJ1-6; d_call: -; cdr3_aa: ASSPDERVQSPLH
v_call: TRBV18; j_call: TRBJ2-3; d_call: TRBD2; cdr3_aa: ASSWLPVAGGSTDTQY
v_call: TRBV29-1; j_call: TRBJ2-3; d_call: -; cdr3_aa: SVEDRGNCTDTQY
v_call: TRBV10-3; j_call: TRBJ1-5; d_call: TRBD1; cdr3_aa: AISLDRDGQPQH
v_call: TRBV2; j_call: TRBJ1-3; d_call: -; cdr3_aa: ASKEIQGGRGNTIY
v_call: TRBV30; j_call: TRBJ1-2; d_call: -; cdr3_aa: AWSVRRENGYT
v_call: TRBV5-1; j_call: TRBJ2-2; d_call: TRBD2; cdr3_aa: ASSFTGLAGFDTGELF
v_call: TRBV27; j_call: TRBJ2-1; d_call: TRBD2; cdr3_aa: ASSSSSGGYNEQF
v_call: TRBV5-5; j_call: TRBJ2-3; d_call: TRBD2; cdr3_aa: ASSLLGGTDTQY
v_call: TRBV5-4; j_call: TRBJ2-7; d_call: TRBD2; cdr3_aa: ASSRGGTSGGALEQY
v_call: TRBV6-1; j_call: TRBJ1-3; d_call: TRBD1; cdr3_aa: ASCYTGDSGNTIY
v_call: TRBV30; j_call: TRBJ2-7; d_call: TRBD1; cdr3_aa: ACERQGVYEQY
v_call: TRBV7-9; j_call: TRBJ2-7; d_call: TRBD1; cdr3_aa: ASSLGTGAGYEQY
v_call: TRBV7-9; j_call: TRBJ2-3; d_call: TRBD1; cdr3_aa: ASSLDRDRGRDTQY
v_call: TRBV7-6; j_call: TRBJ2-3; d_call: TRBD2; cdr3_aa: ASSPVDSGGYTDTQY
v_call: TRBV9; j_call: TRBJ2-3; d_call: -; cdr3_aa: ASSVAVRGDTQY
v_call: TRBV11-3; j_call: TRBJ2-1; d_call: TRBD2; cdr3_aa: ASAPGTSGDGEQF
v_call: TRBV7-9; j_call: TRBJ2-7; d_call: TRBD2; cdr3_aa: ASSLAGGGAAYEQY
v_call: TRBV10-1; j_call: TRBJ2-3; d_call: TRBD2; cdr3_aa: ASTGTNTDTQY
v_call: TRBV5-1; j_call: TRBJ2-6; d_call: -; cdr3_aa: ASSLDGSSGANVLT
v_call: TRBV11-2; j_call: TRBJ2-1; d_call: TRBD1; cdr3_aa: ASSPGTGAYNEQF
v_call: TRBV10-3; j_call: TRBJ1-6; d_call: -; cdr3_aa: AIKRGIGNSPLH
v_call: TRBV7-9; j_call: TRBJ1-5; d_call: TRBD1; cdr3_aa: ASSPTGTGLPQPQH
v_call: TRBV7-2; j_call: TRBJ2-3; d_call: -; cdr3_aa: ASSPSFTDTQY
v_call: TRBV2; j_call: TRBJ2-5; d_call: -; cdr3_aa: ASLGRLVQETQY
v_call: TRBV7-9; j_call: TRBJ1-1; d_call: -; cdr3_aa: SSSLGDTLEAF
v_call: TRBV14; j_call: TRBJ1-2; d_call: -; cdr3_aa: ASSQEWGSPHGYT
v_call: TRBV4-3; j_call: TRBJ2-7; d_call: -; cdr3_aa: ASSPRRSSYEQY
v_call: TRBV5-6; j_call: TRBJ1-2; d_call: -; cdr3_aa: ASSFSPGGYT
v_call: TRBV30; j_call: TRBJ2-2; d_call: -; cdr3_aa: AWSDPTGELF
v_call: TRBV7-9; j_call: TRBJ1-6; d_call: -; cdr3_aa: ASSPRGESSPLH
v_call: TRBV6-1; j_call: TRBJ2-3; d_call: TRBD2; cdr3_aa: ASSGTPGLGPDTQY
v_call: TRBV5-6; j_call: TRBJ1-1; d_call: TRBD1; cdr3_aa: ASSYGTDTEAF
v_call: TRBV28; j_call: TRBJ1-1; d_call: TRBD1; cdr3_aa: ASSSPGTGGTEAF
v_call: TRBV30; j_call: TRBJ1-4; d_call: -; cdr3_aa: AWRLTGYGNEKLF